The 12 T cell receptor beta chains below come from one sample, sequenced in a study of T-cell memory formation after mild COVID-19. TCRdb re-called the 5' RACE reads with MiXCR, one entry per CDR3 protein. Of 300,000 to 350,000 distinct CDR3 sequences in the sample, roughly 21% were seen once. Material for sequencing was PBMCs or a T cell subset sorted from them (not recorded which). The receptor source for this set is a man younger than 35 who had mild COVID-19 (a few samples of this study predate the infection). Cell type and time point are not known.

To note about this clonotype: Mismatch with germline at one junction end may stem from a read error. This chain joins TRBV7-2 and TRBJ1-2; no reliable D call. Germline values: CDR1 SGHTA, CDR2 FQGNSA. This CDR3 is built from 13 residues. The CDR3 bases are TGTGCCAGCAGCGCGGGGTGGGCCACAGACCCACACTTC. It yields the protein CASSAGWATDPHF. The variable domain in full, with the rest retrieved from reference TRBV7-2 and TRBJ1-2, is GAGVSQSPSNKVTEKGKDVELRCDPISGHTALYWYRQSLGQGLEFLIYFQGNSAPDKSGLPSDRFSAERTGGSVSTLTIQRTQQEDSAVYLCASSAGWATDPHFGSGTRLTVV.

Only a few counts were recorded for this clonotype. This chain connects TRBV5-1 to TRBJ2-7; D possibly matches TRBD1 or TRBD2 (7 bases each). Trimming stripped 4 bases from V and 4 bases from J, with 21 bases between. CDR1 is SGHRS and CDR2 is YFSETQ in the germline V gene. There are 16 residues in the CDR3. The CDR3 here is CASSRPERQGGYEQYF. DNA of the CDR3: TGCGCCAGCAGCCGCCCGGAGCGCCAGGGGGGGTACGAGCAGTACTTC.

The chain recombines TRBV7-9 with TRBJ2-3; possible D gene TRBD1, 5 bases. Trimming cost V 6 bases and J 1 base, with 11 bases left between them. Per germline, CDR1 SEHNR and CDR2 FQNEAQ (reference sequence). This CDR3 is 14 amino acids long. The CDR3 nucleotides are TGTGCCAGCAGGGACCTCAGGGGCACAGATACGCAGTATTTT. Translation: CASRDLRGTDTQYF.

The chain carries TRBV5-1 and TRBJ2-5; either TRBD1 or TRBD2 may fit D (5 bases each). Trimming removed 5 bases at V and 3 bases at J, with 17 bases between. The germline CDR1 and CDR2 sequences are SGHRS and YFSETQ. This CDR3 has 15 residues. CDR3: CASRPGTPRKETQYF. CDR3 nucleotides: TGCGCCAGCAGGCCCGGGACCCCTCGCAAAGAGACCCAGTACTTC.

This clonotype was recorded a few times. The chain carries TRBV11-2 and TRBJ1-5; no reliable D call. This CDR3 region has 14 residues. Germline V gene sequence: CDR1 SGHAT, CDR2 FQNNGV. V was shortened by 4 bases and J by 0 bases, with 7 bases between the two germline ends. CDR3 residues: CASSSANSNQPQHF. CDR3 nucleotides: TGTGCCAGCAGCTCCGCCAATAGCAATCAGCCCCAGCATTTT.

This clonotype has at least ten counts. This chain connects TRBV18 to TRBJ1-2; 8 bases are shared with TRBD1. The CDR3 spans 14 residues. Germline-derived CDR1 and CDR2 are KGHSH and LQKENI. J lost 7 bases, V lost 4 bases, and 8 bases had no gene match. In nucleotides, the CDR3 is TGTGCCAGCTCACTCTCGACAGGGGACCCTGGCTACACCTTC. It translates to CASSLSTGDPGYTF.

Here the CDR3 DNA reads TGCAGTGCTAGAACAGGGATCGGGAATGGCTACACCTTC. The encoded protein is CSARTGIGNGYTF. The rearrangement uses TRBV20-1 and TRBJ1-2; D is possibly TRBD1 (6 bases). Germline-derived CDR1 and CDR2 are DFQATT and SNEGSKA (reference sequence). Trimming took off 2 bases at V and 6 bases at J, with 13 bases between the two ends. The CDR3 has 13 amino acids.

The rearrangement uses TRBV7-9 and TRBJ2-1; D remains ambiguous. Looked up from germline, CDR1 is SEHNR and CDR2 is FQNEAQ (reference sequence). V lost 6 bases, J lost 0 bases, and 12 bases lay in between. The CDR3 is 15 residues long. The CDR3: CASRAYTRSYNEQFF. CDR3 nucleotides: TGTGCCAGCAGGGCTTACACTCGCTCCTACAATGAGCAGTTCTTC. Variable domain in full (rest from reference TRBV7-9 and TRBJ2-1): DTGVSQNPRHKITKRGQNVTFRCDPISEHNRLYWYRQTLGQGPEFLTYFQNEAQLEKSRLLSDRFSAERPKGSFSTLEIQRTEQGDSAMYLCASRAYTRSYNEQFFGPGTRLTVL.

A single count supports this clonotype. The CDR3 DNA is TGTGCCAGCAGCTTAGCGCCGGGGGAGCAGTACTTC. It specifies CASSLAPGEQYF. The rearrangement joins TRBV7-9 to TRBJ2-7; tentatively, D is TRBD2 (5 bases). V was shortened by 0 bases and J by 7 bases, with 7 bases between the two germline ends. Germline V gene data show CDR1 as SEHNR and CDR2 as FQNEAQ (reference sequence). The CDR3 consists of 12 residues. Full variable domain (remainder filled in from reference TRBV7-9 and TRBJ2-7): DTGVSQNPRHKITKRGQNVTFRCDPISEHNRLYWYRQTLGQGPEFLTYFQNEAQLEKSRLLSDRFSAERPKGSFSTLEIQRTEQGDSAMYLCASSLAPGEQYFGPGTRLTVT.

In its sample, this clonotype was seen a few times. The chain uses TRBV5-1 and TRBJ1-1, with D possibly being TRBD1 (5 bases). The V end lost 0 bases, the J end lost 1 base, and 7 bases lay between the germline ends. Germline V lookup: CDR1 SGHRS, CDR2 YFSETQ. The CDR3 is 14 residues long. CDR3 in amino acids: CASSLGDGNTEAFF. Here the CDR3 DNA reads TGCGCCAGCAGCTTGGGGGACGGGAACACTGAAGCTTTCTTT.

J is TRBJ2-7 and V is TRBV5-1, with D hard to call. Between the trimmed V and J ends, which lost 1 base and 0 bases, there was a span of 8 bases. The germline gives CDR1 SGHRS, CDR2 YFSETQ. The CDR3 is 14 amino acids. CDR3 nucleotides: TGCGCCAGCAGCTTGTCGGCAGGCTCCTACGAGCAGTACTTC. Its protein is CASSLSAGSYEQYF.

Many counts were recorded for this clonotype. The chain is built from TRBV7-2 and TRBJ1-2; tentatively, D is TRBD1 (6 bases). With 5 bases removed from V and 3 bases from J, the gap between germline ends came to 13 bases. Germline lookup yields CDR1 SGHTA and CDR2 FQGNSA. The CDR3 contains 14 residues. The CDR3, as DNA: TGTGCCAGCAGCCCCCTGGACAGCTACTATGGCTACACCTTC. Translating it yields CASSPLDSYYGYTF.